The clone carrying this T cell receptor beta chain has at least ten counts. The entry originates in a study of human T cells and chemical hapten exposure. Study summary: Small volume differences among pooled libraries mainly caused per-sample TCR yield variation.

The CDR3 length is 15 residues. Germline V gives CDR1 LNHDA, CDR2 SQIVND (reference sequence). The V end was cut by 3 bases, the J end by 4 bases, with 13 bases between. TCRdb re-called the RACE reads through MiXCR, storing one row per CDR3 protein. This sample has about 110,000 distinct CDR3 sequences; roughly 9.6% occur once, and the top ten carry 3% to 4%. Time point denoted: patch test 1, 2 weeks after DPC sensitization. As to treatment: therapeutic diphenylcyclopropenone sensitization with weekly scalp DPC. The authors' total RNA extraction used unfractionated whole blood. The input for sequencing was whole blood, taken in connection with sensitization to the hapten diphenylcyclopropenone (DPC). V gene TRBV19 combines with J gene TRBJ1-5; weak D call: TRBD1 (6 bases). This receptor was obtained from a woman aged 40-49 years with alopecia areata. Some clones in this sample may be carry-over from other donors' samples. This chain's CDR3 is CASSIPRGRNQPQHF. The CDR3 nucleotides are TGTGCCAGTAGTATCCCCAGGGGACGGAATCAGCCCCAGCATTTT.